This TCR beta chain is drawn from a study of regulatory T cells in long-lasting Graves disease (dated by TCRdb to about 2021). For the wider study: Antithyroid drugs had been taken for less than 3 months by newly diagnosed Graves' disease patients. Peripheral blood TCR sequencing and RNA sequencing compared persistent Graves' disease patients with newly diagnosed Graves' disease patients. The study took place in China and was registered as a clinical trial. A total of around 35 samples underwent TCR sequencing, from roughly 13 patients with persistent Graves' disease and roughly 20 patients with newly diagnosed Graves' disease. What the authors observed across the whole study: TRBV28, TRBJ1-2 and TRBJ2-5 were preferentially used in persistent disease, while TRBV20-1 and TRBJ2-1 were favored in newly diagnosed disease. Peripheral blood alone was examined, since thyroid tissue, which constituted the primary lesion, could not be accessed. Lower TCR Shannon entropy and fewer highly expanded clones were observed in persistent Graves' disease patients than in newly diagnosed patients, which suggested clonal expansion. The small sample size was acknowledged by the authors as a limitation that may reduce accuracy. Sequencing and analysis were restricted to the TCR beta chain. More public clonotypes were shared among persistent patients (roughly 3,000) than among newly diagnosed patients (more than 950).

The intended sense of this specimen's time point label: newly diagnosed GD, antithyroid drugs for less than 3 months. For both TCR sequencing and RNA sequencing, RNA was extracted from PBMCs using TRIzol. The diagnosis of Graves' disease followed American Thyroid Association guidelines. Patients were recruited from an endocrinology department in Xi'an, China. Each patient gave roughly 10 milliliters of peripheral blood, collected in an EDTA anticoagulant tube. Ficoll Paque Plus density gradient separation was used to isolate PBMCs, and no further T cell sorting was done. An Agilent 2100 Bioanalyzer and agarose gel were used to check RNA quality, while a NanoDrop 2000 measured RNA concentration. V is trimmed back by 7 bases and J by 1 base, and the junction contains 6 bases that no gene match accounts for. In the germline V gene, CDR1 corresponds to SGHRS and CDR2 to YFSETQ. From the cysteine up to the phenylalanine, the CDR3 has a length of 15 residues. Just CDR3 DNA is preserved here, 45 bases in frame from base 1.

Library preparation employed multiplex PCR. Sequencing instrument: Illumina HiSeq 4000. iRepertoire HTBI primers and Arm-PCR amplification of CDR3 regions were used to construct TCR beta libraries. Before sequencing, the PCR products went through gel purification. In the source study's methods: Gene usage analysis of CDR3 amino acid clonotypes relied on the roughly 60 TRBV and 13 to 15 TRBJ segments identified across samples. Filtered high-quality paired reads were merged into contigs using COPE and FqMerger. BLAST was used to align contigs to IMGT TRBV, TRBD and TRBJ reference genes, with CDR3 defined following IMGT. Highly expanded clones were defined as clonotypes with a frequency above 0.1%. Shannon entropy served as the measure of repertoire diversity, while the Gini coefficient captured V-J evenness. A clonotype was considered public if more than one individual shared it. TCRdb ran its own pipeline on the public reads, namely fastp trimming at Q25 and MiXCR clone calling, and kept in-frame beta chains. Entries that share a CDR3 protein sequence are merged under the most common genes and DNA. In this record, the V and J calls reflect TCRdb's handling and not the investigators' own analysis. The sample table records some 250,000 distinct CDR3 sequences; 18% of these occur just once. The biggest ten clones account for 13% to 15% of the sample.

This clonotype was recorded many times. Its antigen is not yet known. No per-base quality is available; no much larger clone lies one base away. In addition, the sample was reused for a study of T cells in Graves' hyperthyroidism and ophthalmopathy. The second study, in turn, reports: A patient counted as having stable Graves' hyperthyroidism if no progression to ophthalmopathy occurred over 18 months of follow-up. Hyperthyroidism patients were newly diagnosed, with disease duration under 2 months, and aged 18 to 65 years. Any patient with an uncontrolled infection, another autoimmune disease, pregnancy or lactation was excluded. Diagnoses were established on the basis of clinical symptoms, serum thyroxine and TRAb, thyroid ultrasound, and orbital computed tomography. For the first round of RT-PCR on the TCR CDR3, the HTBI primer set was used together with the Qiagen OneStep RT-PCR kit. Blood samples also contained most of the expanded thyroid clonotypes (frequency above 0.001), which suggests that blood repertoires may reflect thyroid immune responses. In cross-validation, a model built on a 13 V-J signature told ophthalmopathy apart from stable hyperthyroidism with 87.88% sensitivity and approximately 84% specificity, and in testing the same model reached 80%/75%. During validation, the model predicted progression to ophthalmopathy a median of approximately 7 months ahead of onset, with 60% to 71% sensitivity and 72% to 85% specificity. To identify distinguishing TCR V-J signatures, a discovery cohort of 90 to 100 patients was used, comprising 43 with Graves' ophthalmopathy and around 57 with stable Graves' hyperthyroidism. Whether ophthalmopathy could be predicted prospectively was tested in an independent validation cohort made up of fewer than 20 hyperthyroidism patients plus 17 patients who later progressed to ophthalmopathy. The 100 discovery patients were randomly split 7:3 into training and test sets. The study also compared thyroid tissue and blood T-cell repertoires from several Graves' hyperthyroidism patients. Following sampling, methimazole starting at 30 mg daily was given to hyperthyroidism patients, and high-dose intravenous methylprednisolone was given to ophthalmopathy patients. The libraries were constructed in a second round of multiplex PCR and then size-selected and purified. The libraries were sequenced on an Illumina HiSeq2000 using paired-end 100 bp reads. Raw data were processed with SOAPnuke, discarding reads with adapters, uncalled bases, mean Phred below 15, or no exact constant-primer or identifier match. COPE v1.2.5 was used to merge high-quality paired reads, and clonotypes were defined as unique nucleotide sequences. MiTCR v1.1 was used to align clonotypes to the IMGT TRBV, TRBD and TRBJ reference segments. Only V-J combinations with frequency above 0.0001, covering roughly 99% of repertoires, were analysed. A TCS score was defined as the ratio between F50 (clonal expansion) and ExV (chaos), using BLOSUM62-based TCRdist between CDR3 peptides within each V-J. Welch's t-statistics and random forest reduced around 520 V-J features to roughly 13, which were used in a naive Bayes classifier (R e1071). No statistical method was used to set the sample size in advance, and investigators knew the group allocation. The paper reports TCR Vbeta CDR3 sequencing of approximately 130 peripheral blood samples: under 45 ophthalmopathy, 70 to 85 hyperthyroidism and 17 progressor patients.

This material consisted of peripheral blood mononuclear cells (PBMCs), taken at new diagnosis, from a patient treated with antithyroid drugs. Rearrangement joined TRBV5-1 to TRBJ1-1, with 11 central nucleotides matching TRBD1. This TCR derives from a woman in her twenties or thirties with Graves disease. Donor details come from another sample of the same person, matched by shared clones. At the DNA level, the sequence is TGCGCCAGCGTGGGGACAGGGGGGCCGAACACTGAAGCTTTCTTT. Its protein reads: CASVGTGGPNTEAFF.